Listed below are T cell receptor beta chains from one sample, sequenced in a study of shared clonotypes between healthy human individuals. This table comes from immunoSEQ multiplex PCR, and its TCRdb copy is limited to in-frame clones, with some not included. The data hold some 2,400,000 clones, with under 97% observed a single time. Sequenced input: naive CD4+ T cells sorted from blood. The receptor set was obtained from a young man in good health. Both conserved end residues are part of each CDR3. D genes are given only for firm matches. Size values are once, few and many counts, or a class for expanded clones, and some rows have none.

j_call | d_call | v_call | cdr3_length | clone_size | cdr3_nt | cdr3_aa
TRBJ2-6 | . | TRBV10-2 | 13 | . | TGCGCCAGCAGTGACTCTGGGGCCAACGTCCTGACTTTC | CASSDSGANVLTF
TRBJ1-2 | . | TRBV30 | 15 | . | TGTGCCTGGACCACCCGGGGAGGTTCTTATTATGGCTACACCTTC | CAWTTRGGSYYGYTF
TRBJ2-7 | TRBD2 | TRBV19 | 17 | once | TGTGCCAGTAGTTTCTCCCTACTAGCGGAAAAGTCCTACGAGCAGTACTTC | CASSFSLLAEKSYEQYF
TRBJ2-3 | . | TRBV10-3 | 11 | . | TGTGCCATCAGTGAAGGGGATACGCAGTATTTT | CAISEGDTQYF
TRBJ2-7 | . | TRBV4-1 | 13 | . | TGCGCCAGCAGCCAAGTTGGCCAATACGAGCAGTACTTC | CASSQVGQYEQYF
TRBJ2-2 | . | TRBV5-1 | 15 | . | TGCGCCAGCAGCCTAAACTACTATACTTACGGGGAGCTGTTTTTT | CASSLNYYTYGELFF
TRBJ1-1 | TRBD1 | TRBV25-1 | 14 | . | TGTGCCAGCACCCAGGGGGGCTTGAACACTGAAGCTTTCTTT | CASTQGGLNTEAFF
TRBJ2-7 | . | TRBV5-4 | 12 | . | TGTGCCAGCAGCTTGGACAGGAGGGAGCAGTACTTC | CASSLDRREQYF
TRBJ2-5 | . | TRBV7-9 | 17 | . | TGTGCCAGCAGCCCGGACTTGGACAGCATGCTTCAAGAGACCCAGTACTTC | CASSPDLDSMLQETQYF
TRBJ1-2 | TRBD1 | TRBV30 | 10 | . | TGTGCCTGCGGACAGGGGGGCTACACCTTC | CACGQGGYTF
TRBJ2-3 | TRBD2 | TRBV5-1 | 15 | . | TGCGCCAGCAGCTGGATAGCGGGCCCCACAGATACGCAGTATTTT | CASSWIAGPTDTQYF
TRBJ2-5 | TRBD2 | TRBV7-2 | 16 | . | TGTGCCAGCAGCGCAGTAGCGGGGCACCCACAAGAGACCCAGTACTTC | CASSAVAGHPQETQYF
TRBJ2-5 | . | TRBV28 | 13 | . | TGTGCCAGCAGTTTTGTTAACCGGGAGACCCAGTACTTC | CASSFVNRETQYF
TRBJ2-7 | . | TRBV11-2 | 12 | . | TGTGCCAGCAGCCCGTCGAGGCGAGAGCAGTACTTC | CASSPSRREQYF
TRBJ1-5 | . | TRBV18 | 15 | . | TGTGCCAGCTCACTTTATACAGGGCAAGGACAGCCCCAGCATTTT | CASSLYTGQGQPQHF
TRBJ1-3 | . | TRBV5-1 | 15 | . | TGCGCCAGCAGCTCAACAGGGTCTTTCGGAAACACCATATATTTT | CASSSTGSFGNTIYF
TRBJ1-3 | TRBD1 | TRBV10-3 | 18 | . | TGTGCCGCCCGAACCGACAGGGAGTCCTCGTCGACTGGAAACACCATATATTTT | CAARTDRESSSTGNTIYF
TRBJ2-5 | TRBD2 | TRBV6-6 | 14 | . | TGTGCCAGCAGTTTCCCGGGGGGGCAAGAGACCCAGTACTTC | CASSFPGGQETQYF
TRBJ2-2 | . | TRBV7-2 | 15 | . | TGTGCCAGCAGCCCTGGGGGGCGTAACACCGGGGAGCTGTTTTTT | CASSPGGRNTGELFF
TRBJ2-3 | TRBD1 | TRBV6-5 | 15 | . | TGTGCCAGCAGTTACTCTGGGACAGGGCCAGATACGCAGTATTTT | CASSYSGTGPDTQYF
TRBJ2-7 | TRBD1 | TRBV30 | 15 | . | TGTGCCTGGAGTCCAGGACAGGGACTCCCCTACGAGCAGTACTTC | CAWSPGQGLPYEQYF
TRBJ2-5 | . | TRBV5-4 | 12 | . | TGTGCCAGCAGCTTGGGGTGGGAGACCCAGTACTTC | CASSLGWETQYF
TRBJ1-2 | . | TRBV27 | 14 | . | TGTGCCAGCAGTTTAAAAGGGGAGGTCCACGGCTACACCTTC | CASSLKGEVHGYTF
TRBJ2-3 | . | TRBV4-1 | 17 | . | TGCGCCAGCAGCCAAGATCGCGAACAGGGATCCGCAGATACGCAGTATTTT | CASSQDREQGSADTQYF
TRBJ1-1 | . | TRBV19 | 15 | once | TGTGCCAGTAGTATAGATGTTCTCCGGAACACTGAAGCTTTCTTT | CASSIDVLRNTEAFF
TRBJ2-1 | TRBD2 | TRBV27 | 16 | . | TGTGCCAGCAGCAGCGGACTAGCGGGGACCTACAATGAGCAGTTCTTC | CASSSGLAGTYNEQFF